This T cell receptor beta chain was sequenced during a study of OX40 agonist ivuxolimab in advanced cancers. Overall study context: As their treatment, patients were administered ivuxolimab, an agonistic anti-OX40 (CD134) antibody. About 42% of patients had received prior checkpoint inhibitor therapy. The group had a mean age of around 64 years, ranged from about 20 to 80, and was 80% to 90% male.

This clone was detected only once. Its antigen remains unknown. Assay used: immunoSEQ multiplex PCR; TCRdb lists only in-frame clones, some missing. The sample includes roughly 83,000 clones, 91% of them seen just once. This CDR3 is built from 17 residues. The ends were cut back, 1 base at V and 4 bases at J, with 17 bases in the middle. Germline V CDR1 and CDR2: LGHNA, YSLEER. Study conclusions and caveats: Partial responders at 0.1-3.0 mg/kg showed near-lowest clonal expansion.

J is TRBJ1-3 and V is TRBV4-3, with no clear D. This TCR came from an adult with an advanced solid tumor such as melanoma, head and neck, liver or kidney cancer. Sequencing was performed on CD4+ or CD8+ T cells sorted from blood, taken in a trial of the OX40 agonist ivuxolimab. As DNA, the CDR3 is TGCGCCAGCAGCCAAGTATCGGAAGGTCCCAAAGGAAACACCATATATTTT. It specifies CASSQVSEGPKGNTIYF.